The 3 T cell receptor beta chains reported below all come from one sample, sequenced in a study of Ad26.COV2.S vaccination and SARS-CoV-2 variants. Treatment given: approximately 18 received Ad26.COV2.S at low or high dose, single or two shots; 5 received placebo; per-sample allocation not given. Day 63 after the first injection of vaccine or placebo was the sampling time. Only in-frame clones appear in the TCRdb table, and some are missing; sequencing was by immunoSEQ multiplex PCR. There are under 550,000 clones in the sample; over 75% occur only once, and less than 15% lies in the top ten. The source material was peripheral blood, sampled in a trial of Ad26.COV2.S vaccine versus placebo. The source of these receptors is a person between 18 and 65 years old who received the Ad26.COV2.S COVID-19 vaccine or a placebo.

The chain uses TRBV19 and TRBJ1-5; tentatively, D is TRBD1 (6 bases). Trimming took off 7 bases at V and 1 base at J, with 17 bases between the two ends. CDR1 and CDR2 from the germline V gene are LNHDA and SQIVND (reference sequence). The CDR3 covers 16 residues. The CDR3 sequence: CASTRGQGVSNQPQHF. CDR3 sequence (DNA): TGTGCCAGTACGCGGGGGCAGGGAGTGAGCAATCAGCCCCAGCATTTT.

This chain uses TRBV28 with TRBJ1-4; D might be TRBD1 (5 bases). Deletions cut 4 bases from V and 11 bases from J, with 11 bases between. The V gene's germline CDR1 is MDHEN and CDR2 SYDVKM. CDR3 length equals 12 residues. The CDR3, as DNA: TGTGCCAGCAGTTCGACAGCGTCGAAACTGTTTTTT. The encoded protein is CASSSTASKLFF.

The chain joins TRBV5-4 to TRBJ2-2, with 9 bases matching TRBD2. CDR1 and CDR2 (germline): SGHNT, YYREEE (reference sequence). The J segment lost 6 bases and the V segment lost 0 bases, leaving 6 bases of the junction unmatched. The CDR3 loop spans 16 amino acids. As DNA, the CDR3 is TGTGCCAGCAGCTTGGGTCGCGGGAGGGCATCCGGGGAGCTGTTTTTT. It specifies CASSLGRGRASGELFF. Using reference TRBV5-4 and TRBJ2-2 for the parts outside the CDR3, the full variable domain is ETGVTQSPTHLIKTRGQQVTLRCSSQSGHNTVSWYQQALGQGPQFIFQYYREEENGRGNFPPRFSGLQFPNYSSELNVNALELDDSALYLCASSLGRGRASGELFFGEGSRLTVL.